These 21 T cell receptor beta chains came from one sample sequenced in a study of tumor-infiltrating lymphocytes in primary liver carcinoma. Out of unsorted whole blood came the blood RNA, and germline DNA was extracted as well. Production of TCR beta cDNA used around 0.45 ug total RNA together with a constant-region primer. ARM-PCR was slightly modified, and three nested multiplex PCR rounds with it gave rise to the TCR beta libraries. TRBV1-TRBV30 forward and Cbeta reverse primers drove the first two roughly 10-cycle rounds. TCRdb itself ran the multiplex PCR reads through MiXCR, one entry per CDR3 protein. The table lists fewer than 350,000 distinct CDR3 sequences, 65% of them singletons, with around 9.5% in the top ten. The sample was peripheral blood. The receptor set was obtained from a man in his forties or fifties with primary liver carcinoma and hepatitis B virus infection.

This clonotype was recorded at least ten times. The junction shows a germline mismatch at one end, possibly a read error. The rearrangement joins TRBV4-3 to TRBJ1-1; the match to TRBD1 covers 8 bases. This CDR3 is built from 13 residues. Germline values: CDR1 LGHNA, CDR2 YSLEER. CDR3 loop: CASSRTGPTEAFF. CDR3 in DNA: TGTGCCAGCAGCCGGACAGGGCCCACTGAAGCTTTCTTT.

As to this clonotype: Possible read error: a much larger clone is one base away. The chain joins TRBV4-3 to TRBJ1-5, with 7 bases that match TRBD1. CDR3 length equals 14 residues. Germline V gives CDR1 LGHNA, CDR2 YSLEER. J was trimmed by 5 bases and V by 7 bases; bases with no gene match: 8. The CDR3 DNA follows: TGCGCCAGCAACCAGGAGGGGGCAGATCAGCCCCAGCATTTT. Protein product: CASNQEGADQPQHF.

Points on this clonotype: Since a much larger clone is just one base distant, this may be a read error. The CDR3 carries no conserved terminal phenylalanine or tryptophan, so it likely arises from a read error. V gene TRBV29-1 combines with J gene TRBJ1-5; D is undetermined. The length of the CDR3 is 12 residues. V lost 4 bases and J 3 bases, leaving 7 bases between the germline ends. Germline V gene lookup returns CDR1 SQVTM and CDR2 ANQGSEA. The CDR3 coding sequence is TGCAGCGTTGGGGATCCCAATCAGCCCCAGCATTAT. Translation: CSVGDPNQPQHY.

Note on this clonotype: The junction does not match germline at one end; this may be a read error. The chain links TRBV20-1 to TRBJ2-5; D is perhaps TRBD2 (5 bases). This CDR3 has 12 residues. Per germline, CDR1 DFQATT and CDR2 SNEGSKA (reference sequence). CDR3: CNASLLGETQYF. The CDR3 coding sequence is TGCAATGCTAGCTTACTGGGAGAGACCCAGTACTTC.

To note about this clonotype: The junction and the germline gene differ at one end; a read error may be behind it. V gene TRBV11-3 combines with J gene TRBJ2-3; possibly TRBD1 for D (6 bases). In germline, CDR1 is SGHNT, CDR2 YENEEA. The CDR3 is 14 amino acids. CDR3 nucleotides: TGTGCCAGCAGCATACAGGGCCGCACAGATACACAGTATTTT. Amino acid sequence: CASSIQGRTDTQYF.

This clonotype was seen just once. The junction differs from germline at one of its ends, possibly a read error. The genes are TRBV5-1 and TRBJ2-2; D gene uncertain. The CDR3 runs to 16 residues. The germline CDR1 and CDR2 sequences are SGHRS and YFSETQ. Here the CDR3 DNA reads TGCGCCAGCAGCTTGCTGGGCAGGATCCGCACCAGGGAGCTGTTTTTT. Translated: CASSLLGRIRTRELFF.

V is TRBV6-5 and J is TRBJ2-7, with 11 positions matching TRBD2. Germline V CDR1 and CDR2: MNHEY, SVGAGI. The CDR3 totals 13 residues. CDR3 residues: CVISRLAGYEQYF. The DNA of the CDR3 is TGTGTCATCAGTCGACTAGCGGGGTACGAGCAGTACTTC.

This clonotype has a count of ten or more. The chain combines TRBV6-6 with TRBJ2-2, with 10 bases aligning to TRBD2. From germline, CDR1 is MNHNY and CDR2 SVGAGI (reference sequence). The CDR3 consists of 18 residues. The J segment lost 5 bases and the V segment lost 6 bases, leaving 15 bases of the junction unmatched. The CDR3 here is CASRDPTGAGGGTGELFF. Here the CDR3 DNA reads TGTGCCAGCAGAGATCCGACAGGAGCGGGAGGGGGGACCGGGGAGCTGTTTTTT.

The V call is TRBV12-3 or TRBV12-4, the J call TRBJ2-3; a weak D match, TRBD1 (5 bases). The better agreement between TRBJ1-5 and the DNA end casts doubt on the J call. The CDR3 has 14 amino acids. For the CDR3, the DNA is TGTGCCAGCAGTTTGAACAGGTACCCAGATACGCAGCATTTT. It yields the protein CASSLNRYPDTQHF.

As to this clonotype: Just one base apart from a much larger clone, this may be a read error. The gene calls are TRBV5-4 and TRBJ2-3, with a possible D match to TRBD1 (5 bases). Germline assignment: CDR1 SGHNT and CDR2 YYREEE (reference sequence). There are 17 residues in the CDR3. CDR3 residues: CASSLVPGRDRTGTQYF. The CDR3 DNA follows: TGTGCCAGCAGCTTGGTGCCCGGAAGAGATCGCACAGGTACGCAGTATTTT.

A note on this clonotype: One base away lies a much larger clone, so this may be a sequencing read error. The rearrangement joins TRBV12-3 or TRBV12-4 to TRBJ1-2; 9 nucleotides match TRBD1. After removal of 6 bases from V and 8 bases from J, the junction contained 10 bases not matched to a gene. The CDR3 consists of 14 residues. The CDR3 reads CASSQGQGSGGYTF. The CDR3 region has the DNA TGTGCCAGCAGCCAAGGACAGGGGTCTGGCGGCTACACCTTC.

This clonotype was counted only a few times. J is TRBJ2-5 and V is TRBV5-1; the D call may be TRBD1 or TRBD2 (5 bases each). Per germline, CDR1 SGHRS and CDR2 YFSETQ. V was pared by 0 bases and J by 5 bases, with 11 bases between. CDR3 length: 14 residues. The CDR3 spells CASSLAGARETQYF. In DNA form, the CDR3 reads TGCGCCAGCAGCTTGGCCGGGGCCCGGGAGACCCAGTACTTC.

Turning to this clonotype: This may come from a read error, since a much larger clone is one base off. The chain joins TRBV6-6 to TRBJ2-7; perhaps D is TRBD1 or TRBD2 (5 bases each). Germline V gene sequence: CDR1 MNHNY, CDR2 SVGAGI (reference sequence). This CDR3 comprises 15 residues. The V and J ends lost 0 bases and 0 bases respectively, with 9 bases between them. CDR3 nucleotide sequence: TGTGCCAGCAGTTACTCCTGGGACGGCTCCTACGAGCAGTACTTC. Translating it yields CASSYSWDGSYEQYF.

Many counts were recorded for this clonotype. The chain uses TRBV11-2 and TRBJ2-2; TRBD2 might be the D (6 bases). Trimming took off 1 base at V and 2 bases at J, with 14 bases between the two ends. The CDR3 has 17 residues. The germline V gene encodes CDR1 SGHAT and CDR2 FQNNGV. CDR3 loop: CASSLGSPSANTGELFF. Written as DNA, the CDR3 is TGTGCCAGCAGCTTAGGTAGCCCTAGCGCTAACACCGGGGAGCTGTTTTTT.

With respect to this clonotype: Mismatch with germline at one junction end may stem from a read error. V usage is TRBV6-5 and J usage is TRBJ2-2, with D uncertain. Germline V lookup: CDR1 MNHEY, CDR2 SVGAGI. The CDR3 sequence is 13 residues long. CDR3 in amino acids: CASSPTTTEELFF. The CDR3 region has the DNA TGTGCCAGCAGTCCAACGACCACCGAGGAGCTGTTTTTT.

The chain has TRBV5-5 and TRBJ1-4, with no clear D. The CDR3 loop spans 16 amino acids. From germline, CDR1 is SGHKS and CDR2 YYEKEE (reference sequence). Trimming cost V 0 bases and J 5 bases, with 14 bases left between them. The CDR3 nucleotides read TGTGCCAGCAGCTTGGGATTTGCGGGCCCGAATGAAAAACTGTTTTTT. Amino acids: CASSLGFAGPNEKLFF.

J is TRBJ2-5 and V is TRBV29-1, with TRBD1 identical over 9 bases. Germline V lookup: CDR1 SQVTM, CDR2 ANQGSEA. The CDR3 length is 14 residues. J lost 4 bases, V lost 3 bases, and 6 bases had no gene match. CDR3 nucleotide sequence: TGCAGCGTTGACGAACGGACAGGGGTAGAGACCCAGTACTTC. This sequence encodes CSVDERTGVETQYF.

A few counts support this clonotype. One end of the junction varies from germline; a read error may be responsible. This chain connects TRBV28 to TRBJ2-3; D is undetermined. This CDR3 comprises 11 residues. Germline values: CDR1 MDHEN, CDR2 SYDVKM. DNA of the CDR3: TGTGCCAGCAGTTTAGCGGATACGCAGTTTTTT. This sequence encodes CASSLADTQFF.

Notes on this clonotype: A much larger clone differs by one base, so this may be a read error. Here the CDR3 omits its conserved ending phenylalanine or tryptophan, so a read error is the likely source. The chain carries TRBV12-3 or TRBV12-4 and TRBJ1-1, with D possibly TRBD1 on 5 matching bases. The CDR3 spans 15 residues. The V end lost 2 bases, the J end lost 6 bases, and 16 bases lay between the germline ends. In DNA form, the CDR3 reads TGTGCCAGCAGTTTAAGGCAGGGCCGATTGGCTGAAGCTTTCGTT. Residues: CASSLRQGRLAEAFV.

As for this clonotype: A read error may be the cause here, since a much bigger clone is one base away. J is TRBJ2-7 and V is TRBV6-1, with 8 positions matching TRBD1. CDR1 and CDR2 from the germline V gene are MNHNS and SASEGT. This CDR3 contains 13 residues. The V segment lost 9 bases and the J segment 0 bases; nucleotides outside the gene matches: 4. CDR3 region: CARRDRNSYEQYF. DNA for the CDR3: TGTGCCAGGAGGGACAGGAACTCCTACGAGCAGTACTTC.

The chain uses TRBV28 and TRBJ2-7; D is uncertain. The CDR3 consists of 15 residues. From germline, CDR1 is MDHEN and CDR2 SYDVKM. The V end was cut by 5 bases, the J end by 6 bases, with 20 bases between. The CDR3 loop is CASSPLGYAGSEQYF. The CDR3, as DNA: TGTGCCAGCAGTCCGCTCGGATATGCTGGCAGCGAGCAGTACTTC.